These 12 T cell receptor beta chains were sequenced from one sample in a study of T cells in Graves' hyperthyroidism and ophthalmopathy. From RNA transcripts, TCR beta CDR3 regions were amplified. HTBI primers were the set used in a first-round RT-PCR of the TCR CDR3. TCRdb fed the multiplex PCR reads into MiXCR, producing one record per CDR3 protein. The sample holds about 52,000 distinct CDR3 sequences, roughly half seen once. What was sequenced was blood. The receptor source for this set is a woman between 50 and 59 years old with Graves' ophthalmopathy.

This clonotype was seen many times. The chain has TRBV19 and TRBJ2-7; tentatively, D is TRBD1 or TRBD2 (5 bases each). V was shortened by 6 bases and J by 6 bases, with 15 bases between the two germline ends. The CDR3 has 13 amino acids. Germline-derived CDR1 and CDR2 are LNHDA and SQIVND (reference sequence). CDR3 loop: CASSRDPRSEQYF. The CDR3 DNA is TGTGCCAGTAGCCGGGACCCTCGGAGCGAGCAGTACTTC.

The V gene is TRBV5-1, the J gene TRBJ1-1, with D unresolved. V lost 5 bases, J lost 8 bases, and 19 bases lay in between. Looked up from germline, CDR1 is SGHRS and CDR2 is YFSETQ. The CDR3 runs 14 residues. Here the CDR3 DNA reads TGCGCCAGCAGTTCCGCCGGTCTCGGAACGGAAGCTTTCTTT. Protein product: CASSSAGLGTEAFF.

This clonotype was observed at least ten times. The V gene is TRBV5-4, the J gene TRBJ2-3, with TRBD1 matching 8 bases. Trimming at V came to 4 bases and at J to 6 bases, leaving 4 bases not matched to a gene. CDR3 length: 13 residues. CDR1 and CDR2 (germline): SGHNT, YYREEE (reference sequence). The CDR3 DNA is TGTGCCAGCAGCGACAGGGGTTGGGATACGCAGTATTTT. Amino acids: CASSDRGWDTQYF.

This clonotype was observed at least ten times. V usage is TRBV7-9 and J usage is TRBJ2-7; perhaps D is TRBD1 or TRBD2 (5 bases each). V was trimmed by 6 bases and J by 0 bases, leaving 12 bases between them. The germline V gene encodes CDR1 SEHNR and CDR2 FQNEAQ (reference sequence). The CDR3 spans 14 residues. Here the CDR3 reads CASSRDVTSYEQYF. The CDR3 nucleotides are TGTGCCAGCAGTCGGGACGTAACCTCCTACGAGCAGTACTTC.

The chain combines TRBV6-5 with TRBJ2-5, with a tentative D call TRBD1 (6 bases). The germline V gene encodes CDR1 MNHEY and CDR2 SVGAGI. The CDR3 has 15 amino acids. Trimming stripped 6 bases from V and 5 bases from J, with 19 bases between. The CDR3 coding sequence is TGTGCCAGCAGCCGTCGAGAGGGGGTGGGGGAGACCCAGTACTTC. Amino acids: CASSRREGVGETQYF.

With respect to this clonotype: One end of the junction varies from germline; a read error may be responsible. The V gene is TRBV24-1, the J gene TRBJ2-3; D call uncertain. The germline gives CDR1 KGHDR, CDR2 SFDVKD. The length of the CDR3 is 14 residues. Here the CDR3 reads CATSDSRSTDTQYF. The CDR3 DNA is TGTGCAACCAGTGATTCCAGAAGCACAGATACGCAGTATTTT.

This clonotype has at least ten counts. This CDR3 is CASSQGLLTVDTQYF. The CDR3 DNA reads TGTGCCAGCAGCCAAGGACTTCTTACGGTAGATACGCAGTATTTT. The rearrangement joins TRBV5-6 to TRBJ2-3, with a possible D match to TRBD2 (5 bases). The germline CDR1 and CDR2 sequences are SGHDT and YYEEEE. The germline V and J ends were trimmed by 4 bases and 5 bases, with 17 bases remaining between them. This CDR3 has 15 residues.

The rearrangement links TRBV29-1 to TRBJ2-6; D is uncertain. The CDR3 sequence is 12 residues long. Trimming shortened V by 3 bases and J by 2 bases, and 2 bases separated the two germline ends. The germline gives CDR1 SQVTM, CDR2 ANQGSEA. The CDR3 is CSVDAGANVLTF. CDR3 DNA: TGCAGCGTTGATGCTGGGGCCAACGTCCTGACTTTC.

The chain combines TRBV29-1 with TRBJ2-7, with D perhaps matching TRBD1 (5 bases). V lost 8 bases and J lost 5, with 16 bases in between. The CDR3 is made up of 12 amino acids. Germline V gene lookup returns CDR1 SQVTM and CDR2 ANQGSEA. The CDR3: CSQGHGVDEQYF. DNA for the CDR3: TGCAGCCAGGGTCATGGTGTCGACGAGCAGTACTTC.

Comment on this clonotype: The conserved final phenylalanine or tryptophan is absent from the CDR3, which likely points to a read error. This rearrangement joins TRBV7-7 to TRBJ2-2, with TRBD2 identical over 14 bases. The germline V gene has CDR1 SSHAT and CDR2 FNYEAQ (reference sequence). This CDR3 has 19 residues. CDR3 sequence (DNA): TGTGCTAGCAGCTTAGGACTAGCGGGGGGCTTGAGGAACACCGGGGAGCTGTTTCTT. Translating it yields CASSLGLAGGLRNTGELFL.

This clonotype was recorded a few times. This CDR3 is CATTGHNNEQFF. DNA for the CDR3: TGTGCCACCACTGGCCACAACAATGAGCAGTTCTTC. The rearrangement joins TRBV24-1 to TRBJ2-1; D gene unclear. Germline V CDR1 and CDR2: KGHDR, SFDVKD. V was shortened by 8 bases and J by 5 bases, with 9 bases between the two germline ends. This CDR3 has 12 residues.

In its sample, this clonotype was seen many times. CDR3 loop: CASSQGTASSKEKLFF. The DNA of the CDR3 is TGCGCCAGCAGCCAAGGGACCGCATCATCAAAGGAAAAACTGTTTTTT. The genes are TRBV5-1 and TRBJ1-4; perhaps TRBD1 as D (5 bases). Looked up from germline, CDR1 is SGHRS and CDR2 is YFSETQ. Between the trimmed V and J ends, which lost 4 bases and 8 bases, there was a span of 21 bases. The CDR3 length is 16 residues.